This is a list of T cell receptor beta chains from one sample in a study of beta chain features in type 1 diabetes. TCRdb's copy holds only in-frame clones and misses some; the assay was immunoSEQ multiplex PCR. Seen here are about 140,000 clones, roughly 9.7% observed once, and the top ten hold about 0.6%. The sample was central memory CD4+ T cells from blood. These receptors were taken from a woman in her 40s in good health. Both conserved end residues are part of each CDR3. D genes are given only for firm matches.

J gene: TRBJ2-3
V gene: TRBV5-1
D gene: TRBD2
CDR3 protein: CASSLSGGAKDTQYF

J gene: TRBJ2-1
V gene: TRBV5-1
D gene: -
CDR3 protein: CASSSGGNLGNEQFF

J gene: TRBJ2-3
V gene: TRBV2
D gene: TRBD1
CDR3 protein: CASSPDRGRADTQYF

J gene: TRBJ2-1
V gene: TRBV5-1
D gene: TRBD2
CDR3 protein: CASSLEPSGGYNEQFF

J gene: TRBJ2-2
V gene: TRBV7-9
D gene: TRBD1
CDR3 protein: CASSTGQANTGELFF

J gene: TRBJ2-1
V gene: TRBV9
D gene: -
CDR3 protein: CASSVFTGQPYNEQFF

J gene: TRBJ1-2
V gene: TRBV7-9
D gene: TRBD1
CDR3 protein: CASSPGQGTGYGYTF

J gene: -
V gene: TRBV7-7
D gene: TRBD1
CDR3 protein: CASSRGQGSHEQYF

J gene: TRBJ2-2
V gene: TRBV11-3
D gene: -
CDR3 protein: CASSLDGDTGELFF

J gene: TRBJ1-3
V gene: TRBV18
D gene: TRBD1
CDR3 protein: CASSPPGQHSSGNTIYF

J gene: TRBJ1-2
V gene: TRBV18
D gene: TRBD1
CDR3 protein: CASSPRGQAANGYTF

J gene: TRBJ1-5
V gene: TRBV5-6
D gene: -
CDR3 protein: CASSYRNQPQHF

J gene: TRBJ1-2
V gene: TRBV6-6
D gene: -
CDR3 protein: CASSTTVSDNYGYTF